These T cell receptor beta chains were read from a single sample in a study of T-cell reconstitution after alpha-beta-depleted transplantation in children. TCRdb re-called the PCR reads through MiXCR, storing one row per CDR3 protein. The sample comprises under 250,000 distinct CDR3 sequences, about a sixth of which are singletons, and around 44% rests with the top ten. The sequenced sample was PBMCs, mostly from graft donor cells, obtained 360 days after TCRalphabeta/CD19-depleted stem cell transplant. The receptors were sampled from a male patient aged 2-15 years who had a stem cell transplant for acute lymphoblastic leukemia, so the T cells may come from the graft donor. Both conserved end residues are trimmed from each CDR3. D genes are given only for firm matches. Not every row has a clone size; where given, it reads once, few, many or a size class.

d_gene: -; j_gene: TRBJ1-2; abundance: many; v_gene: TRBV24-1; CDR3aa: ATSEQGYGYT
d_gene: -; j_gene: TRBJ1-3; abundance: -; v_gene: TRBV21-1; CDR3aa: ASRHRGDTIY
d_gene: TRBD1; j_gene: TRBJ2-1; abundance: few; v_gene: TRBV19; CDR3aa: ASTWDSLSYNEQF
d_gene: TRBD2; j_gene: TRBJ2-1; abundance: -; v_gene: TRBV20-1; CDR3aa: SAAGTSGGPSSYNEQF
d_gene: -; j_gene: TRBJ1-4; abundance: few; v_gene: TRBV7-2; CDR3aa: ASSAGTAPNEKLF
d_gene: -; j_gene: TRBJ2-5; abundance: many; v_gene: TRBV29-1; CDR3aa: SVRLDGQETQY
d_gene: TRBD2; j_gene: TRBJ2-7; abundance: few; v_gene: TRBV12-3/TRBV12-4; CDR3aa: ASSHGRGGLRYEQY
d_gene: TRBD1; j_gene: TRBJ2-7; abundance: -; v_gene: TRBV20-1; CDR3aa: SAETGAAREQY
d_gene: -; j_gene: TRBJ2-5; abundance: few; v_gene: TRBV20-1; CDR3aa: SARRAGTAIRGQETQY
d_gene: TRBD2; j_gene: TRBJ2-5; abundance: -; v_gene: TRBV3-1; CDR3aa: ASSRNSRLAGEETQY
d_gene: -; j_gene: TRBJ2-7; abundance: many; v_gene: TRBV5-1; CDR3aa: ASSVSGQGGQY
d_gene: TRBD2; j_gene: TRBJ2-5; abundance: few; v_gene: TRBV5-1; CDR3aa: ASRTSGTREQETQY
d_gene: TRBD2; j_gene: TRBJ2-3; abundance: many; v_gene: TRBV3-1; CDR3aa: ASSQTGHAGGVAGNTQY
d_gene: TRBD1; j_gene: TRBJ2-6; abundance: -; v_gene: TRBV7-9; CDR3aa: ASSFRDSVSGANVLT
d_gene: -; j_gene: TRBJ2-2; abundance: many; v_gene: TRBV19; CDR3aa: ASSTSKQGSRELF
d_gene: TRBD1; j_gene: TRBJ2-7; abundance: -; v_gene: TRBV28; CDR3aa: ASYKGQRSYEQY
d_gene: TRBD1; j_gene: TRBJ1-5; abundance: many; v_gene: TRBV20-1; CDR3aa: SANGGQGNQPQH
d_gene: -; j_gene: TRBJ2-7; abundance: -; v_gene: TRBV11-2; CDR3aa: ASSLGNRDEQY